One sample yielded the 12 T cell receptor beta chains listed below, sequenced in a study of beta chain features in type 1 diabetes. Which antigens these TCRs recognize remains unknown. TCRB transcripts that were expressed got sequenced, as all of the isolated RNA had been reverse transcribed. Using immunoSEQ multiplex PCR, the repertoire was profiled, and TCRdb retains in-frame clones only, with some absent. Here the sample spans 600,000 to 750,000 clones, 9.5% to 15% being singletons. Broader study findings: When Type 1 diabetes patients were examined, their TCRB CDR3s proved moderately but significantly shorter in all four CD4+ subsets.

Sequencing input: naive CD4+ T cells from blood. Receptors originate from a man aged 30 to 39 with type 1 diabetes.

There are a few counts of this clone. The CDR3 loop is CASSPLLRTGNTGELFF. In nucleotides, the CDR3 is TGTGCCAGCAGCCCCTTACTCCGGACGGGGAACACCGGGGAGCTGTTTTTT. The chain uses TRBV7-2 and TRBJ2-2; D call uncertain. The CDR3 is 17 residues long. Trimming pared 5 bases from V and 1 base from J, leaving 17 bases between. The V gene's germline CDR1 is SGHTA and CDR2 FQGNSA.

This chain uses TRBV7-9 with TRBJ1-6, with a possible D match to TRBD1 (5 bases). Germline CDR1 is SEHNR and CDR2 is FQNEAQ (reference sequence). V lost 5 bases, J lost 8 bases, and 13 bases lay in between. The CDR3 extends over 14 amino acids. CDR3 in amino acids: CASSRDSGDSPLHF. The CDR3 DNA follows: TGTGCCAGCAGCCGGGACTCAGGAGATTCACCCCTCCACTTT.

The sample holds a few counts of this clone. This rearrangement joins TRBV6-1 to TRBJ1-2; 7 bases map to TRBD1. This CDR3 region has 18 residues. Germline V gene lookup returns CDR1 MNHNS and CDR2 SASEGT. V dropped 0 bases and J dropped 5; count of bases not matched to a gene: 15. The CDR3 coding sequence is TGTGCCAGCAGTGAAGCGCGATATAGGCAGGGGGAGGCTTATGGCTACACCTTC. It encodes CASSEARYRQGEAYGYTF.

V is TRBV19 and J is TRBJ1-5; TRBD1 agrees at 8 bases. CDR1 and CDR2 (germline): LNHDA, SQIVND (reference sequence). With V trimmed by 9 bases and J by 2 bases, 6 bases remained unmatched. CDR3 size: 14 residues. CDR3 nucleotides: TGTGCCAGCGTGGACAGGGAGGGCAATCAGCCCCAGCATTTT. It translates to CASVDREGNQPQHF.

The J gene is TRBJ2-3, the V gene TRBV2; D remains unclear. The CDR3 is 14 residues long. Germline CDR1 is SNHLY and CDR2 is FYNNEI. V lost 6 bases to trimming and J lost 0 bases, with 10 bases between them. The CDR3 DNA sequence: TGTGCCAGCAGAGAAAGAACTAGCACAGATACGCAGTATTTT. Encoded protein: CASRERTSTDTQYF.

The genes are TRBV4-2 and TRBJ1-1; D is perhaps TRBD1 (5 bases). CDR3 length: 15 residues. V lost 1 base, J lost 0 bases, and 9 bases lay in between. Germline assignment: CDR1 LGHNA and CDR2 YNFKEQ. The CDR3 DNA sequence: TGTGCCAGCAGCCAAGTACCAGGGCTGAACACTGAAGCTTTCTTT. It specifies CASSQVPGLNTEAFF.

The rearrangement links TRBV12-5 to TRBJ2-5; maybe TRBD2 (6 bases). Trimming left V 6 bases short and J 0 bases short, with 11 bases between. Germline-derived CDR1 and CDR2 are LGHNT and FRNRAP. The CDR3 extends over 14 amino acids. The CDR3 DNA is TGTGCTAGTGGGGCTGGAGGGAACCAAGAGACCCAGTACTTC. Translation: CASGAGGNQETQYF.

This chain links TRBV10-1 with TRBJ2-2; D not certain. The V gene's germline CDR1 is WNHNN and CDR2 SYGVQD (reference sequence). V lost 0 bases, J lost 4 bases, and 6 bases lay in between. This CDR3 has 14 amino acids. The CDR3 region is CASSESGFTGELFF. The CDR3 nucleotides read TGCGCCAGCAGTGAGTCCGGGTTCACCGGGGAGCTGTTTTTT.

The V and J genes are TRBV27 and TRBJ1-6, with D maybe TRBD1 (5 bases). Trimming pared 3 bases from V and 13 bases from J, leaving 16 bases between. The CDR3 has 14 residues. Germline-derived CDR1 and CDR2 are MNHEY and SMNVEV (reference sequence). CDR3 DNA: TGTGCCAGCAGTTTTGGGCAGGGACTGCGGCCCCTCCACTTT. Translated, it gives CASSFGQGLRPLHF.

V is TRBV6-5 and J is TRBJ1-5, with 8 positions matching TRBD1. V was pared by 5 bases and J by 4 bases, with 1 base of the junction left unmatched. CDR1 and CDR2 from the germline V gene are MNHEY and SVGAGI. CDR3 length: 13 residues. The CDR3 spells CASSQGANQPQHF. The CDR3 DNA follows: TGTGCCAGCAGTCAGGGGGCAAATCAGCCCCAGCATTTT.

In DNA, the CDR3 is TGTGCCAGCAGTACCTTGACAGGGGGCGGCGAGACCCAGTACTTC. Protein sequence: CASSTLTGGGETQYF. The rearrangement uses TRBV6-6 and TRBJ2-5; 10 bases match TRBD1. Unmatched junction bases numbered 8, after V lost 5 bases and J lost 5 bases. CDR3 length: 15 residues. Germline V gene sequence: CDR1 MNHNY, CDR2 SVGAGI (reference sequence).

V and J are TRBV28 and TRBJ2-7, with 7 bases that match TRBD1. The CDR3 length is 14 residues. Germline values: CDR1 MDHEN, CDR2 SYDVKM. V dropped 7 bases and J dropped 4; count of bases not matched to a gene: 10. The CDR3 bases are TGTGCCAGCAACCCTTCCGGGACAGAGTACGAGCAGTACTTC. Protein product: CASNPSGTEYEQYF.